This T cell receptor beta chain derives from a study of T cell responses to AZD1222 COVID-19 vaccine. For the study at large: Whether given at about 4 or about 12 weeks, second doses were pooled.

Sequencing was performed with immunoSEQ multiplex PCR; in TCRdb, only in-frame clones are kept and a portion is missing. The repertoire consists of some 200,000 clones, with just over 90% occurring once and the leading ten covering about 3.9%. The V end lost 4 bases, the J end lost 6 bases, and 14 bases lay between the germline ends. Per germline, CDR1 SGHRS and CDR2 YFSETQ. CDR3 size: 14 residues. Regarding the study as a whole: Clonal diversity was possibly underestimated; the donors were predominantly white British and more often female. Only a handful of AZD1222 recipients tested seropositive at baseline.

Concerning this clone: Its target is unknown.

The clonotype comes from an adult in good health. The J gene is TRBJ1-3, the V gene TRBV5-1, with D hard to call. Sample: peripheral blood, taken on day 0 of AZD1222 vaccination. This CDR3 reads CASSLQSPENTIYF. The CDR3 DNA is TGCGCCAGCAGCCTTCAATCGCCGGAAAACACCATATATTTT.